This T cell receptor beta chain was captured in a study of blood T cell repertoires in COVID-19. Study background: Specimens from acute and convalescent COVID-19 originated in the United States, Italy and Spain. Sample material is recorded as cDNA or gDNA derived from T cells, B-cell-depleted T cells, or PBMCs.

CDR3 length: 17 residues. The V gene end was trimmed by 5 bases and the J gene end by 3 bases; junction bases not matched to a gene: 14. CDR1 and CDR2 from the germline V gene are MNHEY and SMNVEV (reference sequence). As originally analysed: Reference gene primers were amplified, and this amplification served to estimate nucleated cell counts. Produced via immunoSEQ multiplex PCR; TCRdb's table is partial and in-frame only. V, J and clone size are taken as reported in that table, and D and trimming were inferred from the DNA itself. This sample has 150,000 to 200,000 clones; roughly 87% occur once, and the top ten carry 3.5% to 4%.

Source material: peripheral blood. The receptor's source is a woman aged 55-75 years who had recovered from COVID-19. The chain couples TRBV27 to TRBJ2-7; TRBD2 matches 9 bases. CDR3 DNA: TGTGCCAGCAGTAGGGGGGATGGGCTAGCGGGGAGCTACGAGCAGTACTTC. Encoded protein: CASSRGDGLAGSYEQYF.